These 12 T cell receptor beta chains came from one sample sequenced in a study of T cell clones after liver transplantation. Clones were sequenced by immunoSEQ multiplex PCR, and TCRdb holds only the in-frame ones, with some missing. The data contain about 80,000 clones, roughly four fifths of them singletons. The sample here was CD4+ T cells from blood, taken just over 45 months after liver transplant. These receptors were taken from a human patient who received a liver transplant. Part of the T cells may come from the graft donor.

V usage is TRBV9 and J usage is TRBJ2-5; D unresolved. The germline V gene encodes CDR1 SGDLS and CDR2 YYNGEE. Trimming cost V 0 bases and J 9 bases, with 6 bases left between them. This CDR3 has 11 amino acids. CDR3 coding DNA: TGTGCCAGCAGCGTAGGCGAGGCCCAGTACTTC. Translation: CASSVGEAQYF.

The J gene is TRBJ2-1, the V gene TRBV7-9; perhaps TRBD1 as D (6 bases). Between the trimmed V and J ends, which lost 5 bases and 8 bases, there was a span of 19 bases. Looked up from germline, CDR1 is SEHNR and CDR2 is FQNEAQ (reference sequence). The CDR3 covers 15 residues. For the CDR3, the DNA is TGTGCCAGCAGCCATAACAGGGTAAAACACCATGAGCAGTTCTTC. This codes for CASSHNRVKHHEQFF.

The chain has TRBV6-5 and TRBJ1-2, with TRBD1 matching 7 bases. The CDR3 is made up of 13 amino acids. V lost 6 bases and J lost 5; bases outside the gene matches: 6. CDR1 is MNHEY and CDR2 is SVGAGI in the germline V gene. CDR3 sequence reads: CASSRTGAYGYTF. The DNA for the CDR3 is TGTGCCAGCAGCCGAACAGGGGCATATGGCTACACCTTC.

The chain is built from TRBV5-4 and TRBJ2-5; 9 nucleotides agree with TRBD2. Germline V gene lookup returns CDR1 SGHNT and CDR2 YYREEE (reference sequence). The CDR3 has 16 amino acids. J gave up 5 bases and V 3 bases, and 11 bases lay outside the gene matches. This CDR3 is CASSWKAGGNLETQYF. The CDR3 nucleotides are TGTGCCAGCAGCTGGAAGGCGGGAGGGAATCTGGAGACCCAGTACTTC.

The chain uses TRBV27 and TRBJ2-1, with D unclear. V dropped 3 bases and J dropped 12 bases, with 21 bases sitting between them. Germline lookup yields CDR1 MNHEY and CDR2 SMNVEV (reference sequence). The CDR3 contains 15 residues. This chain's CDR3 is CASSLRRDLGLVQFF. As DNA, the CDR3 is TGTGCCAGCAGTTTGCGGAGAGATTTGGGTTTGGTGCAGTTCTTC.

CDR3: CASSFGQTNQPQHF. In nucleotides, the CDR3 is TGTGCCAGCAGCTTCGGGCAGACAAATCAGCCCCAGCATTTT. The gene calls are TRBV5-6 and TRBJ1-5; D not certain. V was cut by 2 bases and J by 4 bases, with 10 bases left in between. This CDR3 contains 14 residues. CDR1 is SGHDT and CDR2 is YYEEEE in the germline V gene.

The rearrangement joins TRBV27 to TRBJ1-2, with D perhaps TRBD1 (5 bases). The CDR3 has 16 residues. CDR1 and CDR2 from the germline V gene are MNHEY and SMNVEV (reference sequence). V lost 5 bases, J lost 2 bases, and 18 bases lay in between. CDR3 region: CASSPPRGTANYGYTF. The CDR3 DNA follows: TGTGCCAGCAGTCCACCCCGAGGGACGGCGAACTATGGCTACACCTTC.

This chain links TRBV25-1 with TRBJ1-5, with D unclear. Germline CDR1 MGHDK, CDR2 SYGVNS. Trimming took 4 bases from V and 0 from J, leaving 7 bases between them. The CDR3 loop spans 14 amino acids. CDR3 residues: CASSGEYSNQPQHF. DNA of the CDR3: TGTGCCAGCAGTGGAGAATATAGCAATCAGCCCCAGCATTTT.

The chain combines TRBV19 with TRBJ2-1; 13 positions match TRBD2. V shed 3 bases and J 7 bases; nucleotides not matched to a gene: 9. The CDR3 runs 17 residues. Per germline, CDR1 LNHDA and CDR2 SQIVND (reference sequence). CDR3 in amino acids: CASSISRLAGGFNEQFF. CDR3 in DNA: TGTGCCAGTAGTATCTCGAGACTAGCGGGAGGATTTAATGAGCAGTTCTTC.

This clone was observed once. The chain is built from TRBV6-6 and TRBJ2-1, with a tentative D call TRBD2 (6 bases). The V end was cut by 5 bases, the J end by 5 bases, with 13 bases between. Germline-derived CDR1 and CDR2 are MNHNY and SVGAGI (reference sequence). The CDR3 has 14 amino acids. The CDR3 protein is CASSPEGHHNEQFF. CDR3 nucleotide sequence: TGTGCCAGCAGTCCGGAGGGCCACCACAATGAGCAGTTCTTC.

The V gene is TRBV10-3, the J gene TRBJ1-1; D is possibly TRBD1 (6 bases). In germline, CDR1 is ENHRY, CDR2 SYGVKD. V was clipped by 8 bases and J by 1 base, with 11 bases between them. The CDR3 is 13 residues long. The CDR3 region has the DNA TGTGCCATCTCGGGGGGGCGGAACACTGAAGCTTTCTTT. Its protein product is CAISGGRNTEAFF.

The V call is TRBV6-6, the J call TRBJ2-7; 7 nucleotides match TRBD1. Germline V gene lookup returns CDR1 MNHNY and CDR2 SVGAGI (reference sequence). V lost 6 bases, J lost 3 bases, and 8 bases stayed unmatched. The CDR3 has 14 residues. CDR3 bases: TGTGCCAGCAGAGGAGCAGGGACAGTCTACGAGCAGTACTTC. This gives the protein CASRGAGTVYEQYF.